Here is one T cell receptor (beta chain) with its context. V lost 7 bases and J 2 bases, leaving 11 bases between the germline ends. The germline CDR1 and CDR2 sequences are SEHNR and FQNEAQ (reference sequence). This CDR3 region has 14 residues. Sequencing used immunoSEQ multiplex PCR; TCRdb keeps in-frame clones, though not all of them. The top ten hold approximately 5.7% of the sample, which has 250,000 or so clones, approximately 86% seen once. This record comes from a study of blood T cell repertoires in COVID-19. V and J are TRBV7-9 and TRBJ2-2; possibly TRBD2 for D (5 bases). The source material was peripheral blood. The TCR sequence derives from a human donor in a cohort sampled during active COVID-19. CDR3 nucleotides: TGTGCCAGCATCCTCGGACTCAACACCGGGGAGCTGTTTTTT. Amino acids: CASILGLNTGELFF.